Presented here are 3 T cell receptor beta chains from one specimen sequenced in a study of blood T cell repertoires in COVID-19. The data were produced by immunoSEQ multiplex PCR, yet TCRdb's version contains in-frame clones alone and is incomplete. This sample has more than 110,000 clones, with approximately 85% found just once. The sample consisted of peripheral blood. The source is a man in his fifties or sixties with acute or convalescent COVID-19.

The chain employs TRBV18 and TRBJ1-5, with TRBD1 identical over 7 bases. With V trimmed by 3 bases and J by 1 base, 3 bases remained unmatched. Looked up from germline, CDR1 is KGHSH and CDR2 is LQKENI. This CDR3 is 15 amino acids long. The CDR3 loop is CASSPQGQSNQPQHF. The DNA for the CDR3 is TGTGCCAGCTCACCGCAGGGACAGAGCAATCAGCCCCAGCATTTT.

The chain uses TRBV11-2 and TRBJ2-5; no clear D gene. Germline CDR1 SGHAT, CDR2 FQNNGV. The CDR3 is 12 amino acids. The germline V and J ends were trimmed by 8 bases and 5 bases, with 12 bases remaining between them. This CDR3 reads CASANLWETQYF. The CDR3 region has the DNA TGTGCCAGCGCTAACTTGTGGGAGACCCAGTACTTC.

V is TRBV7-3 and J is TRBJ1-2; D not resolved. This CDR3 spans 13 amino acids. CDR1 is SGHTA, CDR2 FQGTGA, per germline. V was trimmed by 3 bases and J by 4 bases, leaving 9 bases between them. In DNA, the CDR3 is TGTGCCAGCAGCTTTAGTCCCACCTATGGCTACACCTTC. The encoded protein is CASSFSPTYGYTF.